This entry lists 5 T cell receptor beta chains sequenced from one sample in a study of blood T cell repertoires in COVID-19. Clones were sequenced by immunoSEQ multiplex PCR, and TCRdb holds only the in-frame ones, with some missing. The sample includes 200,000 to 300,000 clones, roughly 80% of them seen just once. Sequenced sample: peripheral blood. These receptors all stem from a young woman with acute or convalescent COVID-19.

The chain links TRBV19 to TRBJ2-7, with TRBD2 as a possible D gene (5 bases). Germline assignment: CDR1 LNHDA and CDR2 SQIVND (reference sequence). This CDR3 spans 16 amino acids. Trimming removed 4 bases at V and 0 bases at J, with 16 bases between. As DNA, the CDR3 is TGTGCCAGTAGTACCCTGCTACGGGGTCCCTCCTACGAGCAGTACTTC. It codes for CASSTLLRGPSYEQYF.

V is TRBV4-3 and J is TRBJ1-3; perhaps TRBD1 as D (6 bases). Looked up from germline, CDR1 is LGHNA and CDR2 is YSLEER. With 0 bases removed from V and 3 bases from J, the gap between germline ends came to 9 bases. CDR3 length: 15 residues. The CDR3 DNA follows: TGCGCCAGCAGCCAAGAGCGGGGGCTTGGAAACACCATATATTTT. Translated: CASSQERGLGNTIYF.

V gene TRBV4-3 combines with J gene TRBJ2-1; 7 nucleotides match TRBD2. The CDR3 loop spans 16 amino acids. Trimming removed 0 bases from V and 3 bases from J; junction bases left unmatched: 5. Germline V gene lookup returns CDR1 LGHNA and CDR2 YSLEER. CDR3 sequence reads: CASSQDIGLGYNEQFF. In DNA, the CDR3 is TGCGCCAGCAGCCAAGATATAGGACTAGGCTACAATGAGCAGTTCTTC.

J is TRBJ1-2 and V is TRBV25-1; no clear D. The CDR3 totals 14 residues. Between the trimmed V and J ends, which lost 6 bases and 8 bases, there was a span of 19 bases. Germline V CDR1 and CDR2: MGHDK, SYGVNS. The chain's CDR3 is CASSRTGREWGYTF. The CDR3 DNA reads as TGTGCCAGCAGCCGCACGGGGAGGGAATGGGGCTACACCTTC.

The chain employs TRBV12-3 or TRBV12-4 and TRBJ2-7; 8 bases match TRBD1. This CDR3 has 13 amino acids. With V trimmed by 6 bases and J by 7 bases, 8 bases remained unmatched. CDR3 amino acids: CASSRQGLGEQYF. The CDR3 DNA follows: TGTGCCAGCAGCCGACAGGGGCTGGGGGAGCAGTACTTC.